This TCR beta chain was captured in a study of blood T cell repertoires in COVID-19. Profiled with immunoSEQ multiplex PCR; TCRdb holds only in-frame clones, not every one. The sample consists of roughly 69,000 clones, approximately 79% of them appearing once. In germline, CDR1 is KGHSH, CDR2 LQKENI. There are 15 residues in the CDR3. After removal of 3 bases from V and 12 bases from J, the junction contained 10 bases not matched to a gene. This receptor was obtained from a woman aged 45-65 years with acute or convalescent COVID-19. The chain recombines TRBV18 with TRBJ2-1; 11 bases match TRBD1. Source material: peripheral blood. CDR3 residues: CASSPDRGPGLGQFF. CDR3 nucleotide sequence: TGTGCCAGCTCACCGGACAGGGGGCCTGGCTTGGGGCAGTTCTTC. Full variable domain (outside the CDR3, taken from reference TRBV18 and TRBJ2-1): NAGVMQNPRHLVRRRGQEARLRCSPMKGHSHVYWYRQLPEEGLKFMVYLQKENIIDESGMPKERFSAEFPKEGPSILRIQQVVRGDSAAYFCASSPDRGPGLGQFFGPGTRLTVL.